These T cell receptor beta chains were read from a single sample in a study of T-cell memory formation after mild COVID-19. TCRdb redid the calling of the 5' RACE reads with MiXCR, one entry per CDR3 protein. Of roughly 51,000 distinct CDR3 sequences listed, 7% to 8% are singletons. The sample comprised PBMCs or a T cell subset sorted from them (not recorded which). The receptors derive from a man younger than 35 who had mild COVID-19 (a few samples of this study predate the infection). Cell type and time point are not known. Both conserved end residues are part of each CDR3. The D gene is left open where the match is weak. Not all rows give a size; the values are once, few, many and, for expanded clones, a class.

TRBJ2-5 | . | . | TRBV27 | TGTGCCAGCGCCCCCCGAGGGGAAGAGACCCAGTACTTC | CASAPRGEETQYF
TRBJ1-1 | few | . | TRBV5-6 | TGTGCCAGCAGCTTGAAAGGCAGAGCGAACACTGAAGCTTTCTTT | CASSLKGRANTEAFF
TRBJ2-2 | few | TRBD1 | TRBV7-9 | TGTGCCAGCAGCCGACAGGGGACGGTCACCGGGGAGCTGTTTTTT | CASSRQGTVTGELFF
TRBJ2-5 | many | TRBD2 | TRBV7-2 | TGTGCCAGCAGCTTTGGGACTAAAGAGACCCAGTACTTC | CASSFGTKETQYF
TRBJ2-3 | many | . | TRBV7-8 | TGTGCCAGCAGCCCAACGAGAACCTCGGATACGCAGTATTTT | CASSPTRTSDTQYF
TRBJ2-7 | few | . | TRBV5-1 | TGCGCCAGCAGCTTGGAGGCAGGGCTTGAGCAGTACTTC | CASSLEAGLEQYF
TRBJ2-7 | few | . | TRBV2 | TGTGCCAGCAGTGAAAGATCGGACGAGCAGTACTTC | CASSERSDEQYF
TRBJ2-1 | few | . | TRBV5-1 | TGCGCCAGCAGCCCAGCCAGCGACTTCTACAATGAGCAGTTCTTC | CASSPASDFYNEQFF
TRBJ2-7 | few | . | TRBV12-3/TRBV12-4 | TGTGCCAGCAGTGGACCCGCCGAGCAGTACTTC | CASSGPAEQYF
TRBJ2-4 | . | . | TRBV5-8 | TGTGCCAGCAGCTTAGTTGACCTAGCCAAAAACATTCAGTACTTC | CASSLVDLAKNIQYF
TRBJ1-1 | . | . | TRBV9 | TGTGCCAGCAGCGAGGGAGGCAGTACTGAAGCTTTCTTT | CASSEGGSTEAFF
TRBJ2-5 | . | . | TRBV2 | TGTGCCAGCAGTGACCAGGCCCCAGAGACCCAGTACTTC | CASSDQAPETQYF
TRBJ1-2 | few | . | TRBV6-5 | TGTGCCAGCAGTCCCGGGGGGAGATATGGCTACACCTTC | CASSPGGRYGYTF
TRBJ2-3 | many | TRBD2 | TRBV12-3/TRBV12-4 | TGTGCCAGCACCCTAGCGGGGAGCACAGATACGCAGTATTTT | CASTLAGSTDTQYF
TRBJ1-4 | few | . | TRBV18 | TGTGCCAGCTCACCACCCCACGGGACTAATGAAAAACTGTTTTTT | CASSPPHGTNEKLFF
TRBJ2-7 | many | . | TRBV20-1 | TGCAGTGCTAGAGATTCAGTAAGGCCCTACGAGCAGTACTTC | CSARDSVRPYEQYF
TRBJ1-5 | . | . | TRBV5-1 | TGCGCCAGCCGGGCAGGGGAGGATCAGCCCCAGCATTTT | CASRAGEDQPQHF
TRBJ2-5 | many | TRBD1 | TRBV19 | TGTGCCAGTAGGGGGACAGCACAAGAGACCCAGTACTTC | CASRGTAQETQYF
TRBJ2-5 | many | TRBD2 | TRBV12-3/TRBV12-4 | TGTGCCAGCAGTTTCCTAGCGGGGTCTCAAGAGACCCAGTACTTC | CASSFLAGSQETQYF
TRBJ2-2 | . | . | TRBV7-9 | TGTGCCAGCAGCTTTTGGGGACTTAACACCGGGGAGCTGTTTTTT | CASSFWGLNTGELFF
TRBJ2-1 | few | . | TRBV6-1 | TGTGCCAGCAGTTCCCGCCTAACAGGGTACGGTGCCAATGAGCAGTTCTTC | CASSSRLTGYGANEQFF
TRBJ2-2 | many | . | TRBV5-1 | TGCGCCGGGACTTTATCGGGGGGCCATACCGGGGAGCTGTTTTTT | CAGTLSGGHTGELFF
TRBJ2-5 | . | . | TRBV15 | TGTGCCACCAGCAGCGACACGAACAAGGAGACCCAGTACTTC | CATSSDTNKETQYF
TRBJ1-1 | . | . | TRBV11-2 | TGTGCCAGCAGCTTATCGCGGATGAACACTGAAGCTTTCTTT | CASSLSRMNTEAFF
TRBJ2-3 | few | TRBD1 | TRBV29-1 | TGCAGCGTTACCAGGGGGCGCGTCCATTTT | CSVTRGRVHF
TRBJ1-5 | many | . | TRBV24-1 | TGTGCCACCAGTGATTCTACAGGGTGGGATCAGCCCCAGCATTTT | CATSDSTGWDQPQHF
TRBJ1-1 | . | . | TRBV6-5 | TGTGCCAGCCACCGACCGGGAGGGGAGGCCGAAGCTTTCTTT | CASHRPGGEAEAFF
TRBJ2-5 | many | TRBD1 | TRBV11-1 | TGTGCCAGCAGGAACCGGGACAGAGGGGAAGAGACCCAGTACTTC | CASRNRDRGEETQYF
TRBJ1-2 | few | TRBD1 | TRBV6-5 | TGTGCCAGCAGTTACTCGGGGACAGTTCTCTATGGCTACACCTTC | CASSYSGTVLYGYTF
TRBJ2-2 | . | . | TRBV7-3 | TGTGCCAGCAGCCCAAGGACCAGGAACACCGGGGAGCTGTTTTTT | CASSPRTRNTGELFF
TRBJ1-5 | many | . | TRBV5-5 | TGTGCCAGCAGCTTGGTGACAGATAGCAATCAGCCCCAGCATTTT | CASSLVTDSNQPQHF
TRBJ2-7 | many | . | TRBV6-1 | TGTGCCAGCAGTGAAGCCAGCTACGAGCAGTACTTC | CASSEASYEQYF
TRBJ2-1 | . | . | TRBV11-3 | TGTGCCAGCAGCGTAGAGCTTGGGATCAGCTCCTACAATGAGCAGTTCTTC | CASSVELGISSYNEQFF